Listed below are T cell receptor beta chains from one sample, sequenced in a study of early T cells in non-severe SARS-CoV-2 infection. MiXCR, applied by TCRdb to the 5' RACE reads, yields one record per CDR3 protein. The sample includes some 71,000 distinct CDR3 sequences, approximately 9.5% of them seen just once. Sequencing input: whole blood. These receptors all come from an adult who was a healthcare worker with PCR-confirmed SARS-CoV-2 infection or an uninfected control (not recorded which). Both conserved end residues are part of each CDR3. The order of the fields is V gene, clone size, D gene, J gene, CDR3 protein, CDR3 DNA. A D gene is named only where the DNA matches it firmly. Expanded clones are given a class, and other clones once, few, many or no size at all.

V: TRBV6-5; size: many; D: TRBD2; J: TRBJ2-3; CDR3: CATLAGGTDTQYF; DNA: TGTGCCACCTTAGCGGGAGGTACAGATACGCAGTATTTT
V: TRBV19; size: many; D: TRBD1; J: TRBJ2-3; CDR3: CASSIDNRGSTDTQYF; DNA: TGTGCCAGTAGTATAGACAACAGGGGAAGCACAGATACGCAGTATTTT
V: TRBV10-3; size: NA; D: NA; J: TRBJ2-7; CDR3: CGISAGTLSREQYF; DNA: TGTGGCATCAGTGCCGGGACACTTTCAAGGGAGCAGTACTTC
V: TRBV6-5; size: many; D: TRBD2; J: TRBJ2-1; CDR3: CASRESGSEQFF; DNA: TGTGCCAGCAGAGAAAGCGGGAGTGAGCAGTTCTTC
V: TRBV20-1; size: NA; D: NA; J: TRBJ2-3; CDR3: CSARDPPRRQEPDTQYF; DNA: TGCAGTGCTAGAGATCCCCCGCGAAGACAAGAGCCAGATACGCAGTATTTT
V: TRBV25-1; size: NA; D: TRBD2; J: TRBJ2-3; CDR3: CASSEGLAGGLNMQYF; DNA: TGTGCCAGCAGTGAAGGGTTAGCGGGAGGGCTTAATATGCAGTATTTT
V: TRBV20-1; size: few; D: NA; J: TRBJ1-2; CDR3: CSARKGDAYGYTF; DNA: TGCAGTGCTAGAAAGGGGGACGCCTATGGCTACACCTTC
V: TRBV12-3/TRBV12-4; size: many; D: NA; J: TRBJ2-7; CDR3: CASSLDLLREQYF; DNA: TGTGCCAGCAGTCTCGATCTACTACGCGAGCAGTACTTC
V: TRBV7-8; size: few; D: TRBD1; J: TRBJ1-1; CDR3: CASSLLGTGGETEAFF; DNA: TGTGCCAGCAGCTTACTTGGGACAGGGGGCGAGACTGAAGCTTTCTTT
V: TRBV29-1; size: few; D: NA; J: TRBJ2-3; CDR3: CSVGLAPRTDTQYF; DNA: TGCAGCGTTGGATTAGCGCCTCGCACAGATACGCAGTATTTT
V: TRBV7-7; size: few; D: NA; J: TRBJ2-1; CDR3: CASSFDADNEQFF; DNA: TGTGCCAGCAGCTTCGATGCGGACAATGAGCAGTTCTTC
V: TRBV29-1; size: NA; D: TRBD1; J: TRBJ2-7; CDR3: CSVVPQDRAHEQYF; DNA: TGCAGCGTCGTACCGCAGGACAGGGCCCACGAGCAGTACTTC
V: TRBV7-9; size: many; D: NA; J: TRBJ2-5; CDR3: CASSLAPGEETQYF; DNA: TGTGCCAGCAGCTTAGCTCCAGGGGAAGAGACCCAGTACTTC
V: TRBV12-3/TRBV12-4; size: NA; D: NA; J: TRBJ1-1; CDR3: CASSFGGGNTEAFF; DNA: TGTGCCAGCAGTTTTGGGGGTGGGAACACTGAAGCTTTCTTT
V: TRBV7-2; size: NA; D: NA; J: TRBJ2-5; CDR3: CASSLARTEGTQYF; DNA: TGTGCCAGCAGCTTAGCGCGGACAGAAGGGACCCAGTACTTC
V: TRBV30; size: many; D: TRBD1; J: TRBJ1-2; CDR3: CAWSLDRGGYTF; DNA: TGTGCCTGGAGTCTGGACAGGGGCGGCTACACCTTC
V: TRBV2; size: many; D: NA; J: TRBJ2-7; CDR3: CASSQQSSYEQYF; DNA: TGTGCCAGCAGTCAACAGAGCTCCTACGAGCAGTACTTC
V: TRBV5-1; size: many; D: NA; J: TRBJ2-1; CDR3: CASSRDSYNEQFF; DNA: TGCGCCAGCAGCCGAGACAGTTACAATGAGCAGTTCTTC
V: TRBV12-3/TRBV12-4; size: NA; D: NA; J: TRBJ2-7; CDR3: CASSPHGVGSYEQYF; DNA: TGTGCCAGCAGCCCTCACGGGGTCGGGTCCTACGAGCAGTACTTC
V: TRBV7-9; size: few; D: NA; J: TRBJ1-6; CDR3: CASSKGNYNSPLHF; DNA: TGTGCCAGCAGCAAAGGAAATTATAATTCACCCCTCCACTTT
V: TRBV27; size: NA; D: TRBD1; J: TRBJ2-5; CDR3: CASSLGTGATLGTQYF; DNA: TGTGCCAGCAGTTTGGGGACAGGGGCCACCTTAGGGACCCAGTACTTC
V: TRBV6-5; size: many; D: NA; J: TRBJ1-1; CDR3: CASTRAAAFEAFF; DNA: TGTGCCAGCACCAGGGCGGCAGCGTTTGAAGCTTTCTTT
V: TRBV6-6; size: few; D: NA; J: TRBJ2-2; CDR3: CASSYPPNTGELFF; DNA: TGTGCCAGCAGTTACCCTCCGAACACCGGGGAGCTGTTTTTT
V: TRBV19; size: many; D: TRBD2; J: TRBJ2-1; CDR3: CASTTTSGRADEQFF; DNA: TGTGCCAGTACCACGACTAGCGGGAGGGCCGATGAGCAGTTCTTC
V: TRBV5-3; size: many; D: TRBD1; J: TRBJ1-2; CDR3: CARSLTPGQGDGYTF; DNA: TGTGCCAGAAGCTTGACCCCCGGACAGGGGGATGGCTACACCTTC
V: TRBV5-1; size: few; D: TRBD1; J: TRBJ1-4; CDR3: CASSPQGAYNEKLFF; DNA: TGCGCCAGCAGCCCTCAGGGGGCCTATAATGAAAAACTGTTTTTT
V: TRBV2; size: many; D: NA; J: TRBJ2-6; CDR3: CASSRGGANVLTF; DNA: TGTGCCAGCAGCCGTGGCGGGGCCAACGTCCTGACTTTC
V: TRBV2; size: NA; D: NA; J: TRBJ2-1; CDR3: CASSETPSGEQFF; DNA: TGTGCCAGCAGTGAAACTCCGTCAGGGGAGCAGTTCTTC